This T cell receptor (beta chain) was found in a study of shared clonotypes between healthy human individuals. Assay: immunoSEQ multiplex PCR; the TCRdb copy retains only in-frame clones and omits some. The table shows some 2,400,000 clones, with about 94% occurring only once. The CDR3 extends over 14 amino acids. Between the trimmed V and J ends, which lost 5 bases and 3 bases, there was a span of 14 bases. Germline V lookup: CDR1 SNHLY, CDR2 FYNNEI. The TCR originated in a man between 18 and 35 years old in good health. Sequenced sample: naive CD4+ T cells sorted from blood. Subset of the sample: CD45RA+ positively selected. This chain uses TRBV2 with TRBJ2-7; D not certain. CDR3: CASSLRWPDYEQYF. The CDR3 bases are TGTGCCAGCAGTCTACGATGGCCTGACTACGAGCAGTACTTC.